This T cell receptor beta chain was documented in a study of glioma-infiltrating T cells after dendritic cell vaccination. Across the whole study: Glioblastoma patients came from Phase I and II dendritic cell vaccination trials.

CDR1 is SGHNT and CDR2 is YYREEE in the germline V gene (reference sequence). The CDR3 runs 16 residues. Trimming stripped 0 bases from V and 3 bases from J, with 10 bases between. Sample time point: after dendritic cell vaccination, including at tumor progression/relapse. Sequencing was performed with immunoSEQ multiplex PCR; in TCRdb, only in-frame clones are kept and a portion is missing. The sample lists 80,000 to 95,000 clones, approximately 81% occurring once. The chain recombines TRBV5-4 with TRBJ1-6; D is possibly TRBD1 (5 bases). The clonotype comes from a human donor with glioblastoma. This sample comprised blood, obtained after dendritic cell vaccination. The CDR3 is CASSLGGGFYNSPLHF. CDR3 nucleotides: TGTGCCAGCAGCTTGGGTGGGGGGTTCTATAATTCACCCCTCCACTTT.